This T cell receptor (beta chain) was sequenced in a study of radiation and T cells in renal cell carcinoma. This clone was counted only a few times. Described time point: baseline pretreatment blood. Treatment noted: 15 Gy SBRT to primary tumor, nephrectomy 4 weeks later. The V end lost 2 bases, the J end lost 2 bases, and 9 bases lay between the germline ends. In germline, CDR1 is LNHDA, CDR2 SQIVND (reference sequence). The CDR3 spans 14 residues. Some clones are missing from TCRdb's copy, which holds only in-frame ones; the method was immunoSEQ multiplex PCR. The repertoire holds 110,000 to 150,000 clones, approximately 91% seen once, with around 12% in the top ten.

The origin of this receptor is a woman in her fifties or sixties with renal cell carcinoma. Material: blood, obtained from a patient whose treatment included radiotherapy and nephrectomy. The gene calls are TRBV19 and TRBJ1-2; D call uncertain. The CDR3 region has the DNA TGTGCCAGTAGTATACCCGGATTCAACTATGGCTACACCTTC. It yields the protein CASSIPGFNYGYTF.